A single sample is the source of the 20 T cell receptor beta chains below, sequenced in a study of T-cell reconstitution after alpha-beta-depleted transplantation in children. Researchers prepared the TCRbeta library using unique molecular identifiers, the study reports. TCRdb fed the PCR reads into MiXCR, producing one record per CDR3 protein. The data contain hundreds of thousands of distinct CDR3 sequences, roughly a quarter of them seen just once; the ten biggest clones take up 4.5% to 5.5%. The input for sequencing was PBMCs, mostly from graft donor cells, taken 360 days after TCRalphabeta/CD19-depleted stem cell transplant. The receptors stem from a female patient aged 2-15 years who had a stem cell transplant for congenital amegakaryocytic thrombocytopenia, so the T cells may come from the graft donor.

The genes are TRBV3-1 and TRBJ2-1; the match to TRBD2 covers 12 bases. CDR1 and CDR2 from the germline V gene are LGHDT and YNNKEL (reference sequence). Trimming took 1 base from V and 4 from J; bases not matched to a gene: 5. This CDR3 has 17 amino acids. The CDR3 loop reads CASSQGRGLAGYNEQFF. The CDR3 DNA is TGTGCCAGCAGCCAAGGGCGAGGACTAGCGGGGTACAATGAGCAGTTCTTC.

This chain links TRBV5-4 with TRBJ1-6, with a weak D call TRBD1 (5 bases). Per germline, CDR1 SGHNT and CDR2 YYREEE (reference sequence). Trimming took 3 bases from V and 7 from J, leaving 11 bases between them. The CDR3 is made up of 14 amino acids. The CDR3 here is CASSSGTINSPLHF. The CDR3 coding sequence is TGTGCCAGCAGCTCCGGGACCATCAATTCACCCCTCCACTTT.

The chain employs TRBV11-2 and TRBJ2-5; D is unresolved. The CDR3 is 16 residues long. Trimming left V 6 bases short and J 4 bases short, with 21 bases between. CDR1 and CDR2 (germline): SGHAT, FQNNGV. The CDR3 DNA follows: TGTGCCAGCAGGCTAACCAGCGTTGTTGGTCGAGAGACCCAGTACTTC. It encodes CASRLTSVVGRETQYF.

The table lists this clonotype with a few counts. The DNA of the CDR3 is TGTGCCAGCAGAACCGGGACAGGGGGCGATGGGACTGAAGCTTTCTTT. Protein sequence: CASRTGTGGDGTEAFF. The J gene is TRBJ1-1, the V gene TRBV7-2, with 12 bases lining up with TRBD1. The CDR3 sequence is 16 residues long. CDR1 and CDR2 (germline): SGHTA, FQGNSA. V shed 6 bases, J shed 5 bases, and the junction held 10 bases outside the gene matches.

The chain joins TRBV7-2 to TRBJ2-3, with 7 positions matching TRBD1. Germline lookup yields CDR1 SGHTA and CDR2 FQGNSA. The J segment lost 5 bases and the V segment lost 5 bases, leaving 7 bases of the junction unmatched. The CDR3 runs to 14 residues. In nucleotides, the CDR3 is TGTGCCAGCAGCGCCTGGGACAGAGAAGATACGCAGTATTTT. As protein: CASSAWDREDTQYF. The full variable domain, rest sourced from reference TRBV7-2 and TRBJ2-3, is GAGVSQSPSNKVTEKGKDVELRCDPISGHTALYWYRQSLGQGLEFLIYFQGNSAPDKSGLPSDRFSAERTGGSVSTLTIQRTQQEDSAVYLCASSAWDREDTQYFGPGTRLTVL.

This clonotype showed up just a few times. This chain uses TRBV6-1 with TRBJ1-5; no reliable D call. With 2 bases removed from V and 4 bases from J, the gap between germline ends came to 6 bases. This CDR3 has 13 amino acids. Germline V CDR1 and CDR2: MNHNS, SASEGT. The CDR3: CASSEQRNQPQHF. CDR3 bases: TGTGCCAGCAGTGAACAGAGAAATCAGCCCCAGCATTTT.

This clonotype has ten or more counts. The CDR3 DNA is TGTGCCAGCAGCTTAGCGTCTAGCGCCAACAATGAGCAGTTCTTC. Protein product: CASSLASSANNEQFF. The gene calls are TRBV7-2 and TRBJ2-1; the D gene is possibly TRBD2 (6 bases). Trimming took off 0 bases at V and 5 bases at J, with 11 bases between the two ends. Looked up from germline, CDR1 is SGHTA and CDR2 is FQGNSA. There are 15 residues in the CDR3.

There are a few counts of this clonotype. The CDR3 DNA sequence: TGCAGTGCCGGCCGGGAAAAACTGTTTTTT. Residues: CSAGREKLFF. V gene TRBV20-1 combines with J gene TRBJ1-4; D ambiguous. V was pared by 6 bases and J by 8 bases, with 7 bases between. Germline lookup yields CDR1 DFQATT and CDR2 SNEGSKA (reference sequence). This CDR3 spans 10 amino acids.

J is TRBJ1-2 and V is TRBV6-5; D not resolved. Trimming removed 2 bases from V and 6 bases from J, with 13 bases in between. The CDR3 covers 14 residues. Germline V gives CDR1 MNHEY, CDR2 SVGAGI. The DNA of the CDR3 is TGTGCCAGCAGTTACGGCGCTTCTTCGGATGGCTACACCTTC. This sequence encodes CASSYGASSDGYTF.

The chain links TRBV7-9 to TRBJ1-2; D may be TRBD1 (6 bases). The ends were cut back, 5 bases at V and 4 bases at J, with 17 bases in the middle. The CDR3 is 15 amino acids. Germline V gene data show CDR1 as SEHNR and CDR2 as FQNEAQ (reference sequence). DNA for the CDR3: TGTGCCAGCAGCCTAAGACAGGCCCTTCCCTATGGCTACACCTTC. It translates to CASSLRQALPYGYTF.

The chain combines TRBV5-5 with TRBJ2-1, with TRBD1 identical over 8 bases. The ends lost 2 bases at V and 6 bases at J; junction bases unmatched: 4. The CDR3 totals 14 residues. Germline values: CDR1 SGHKS, CDR2 YYEKEE (reference sequence). The CDR3 DNA sequence: TGTGCCAGCAGCTTAACAGGGGGAGGCAATGAGCAGTTCTTC. Translation: CASSLTGGGNEQFF.

The genes are TRBV6-1 and TRBJ2-1; 11 nucleotides match TRBD1. CDR1 is MNHNS, CDR2 SASEGT, per germline. This CDR3 has 14 residues. Trimming at V came to 6 bases and at J to 6 bases, leaving 4 bases not matched to a gene. CDR3 amino acids: CASRPGTGGNEQFF. The CDR3 nucleotides are TGTGCCAGCAGGCCCGGGACAGGGGGCAATGAGCAGTTCTTC.

This rearrangement joins TRBV3-1 to TRBJ2-7, with no clear D. V was trimmed by 6 bases and J by 3 bases, leaving 12 bases between them. Germline lookup yields CDR1 LGHDT and CDR2 YNNKEL (reference sequence). The CDR3 runs to 13 residues. The CDR3 region is CASSRNSNYEQYF. For the CDR3, the DNA is TGTGCCAGCAGTCGTAACTCAAACTACGAGCAGTACTTC.

This chain joins TRBV7-6 and TRBJ2-1; 8 bases are shared with TRBD2. The CDR3 extends over 16 amino acids. Germline V gene lookup returns CDR1 SGHVS and CDR2 FNYEAQ. V trimming: 6 bases; J trimming: 9 bases; junction bases outside the gene matches: 16. The CDR3 DNA sequence: TGTGCCAGCAGTTCCCACCCTTCGGGGGGGCGGGCTGAGCAGTTCTTC. This translates into CASSSHPSGGRAEQFF.

This clonotype was counted ten times or more. The V gene is TRBV12-3 or TRBV12-4, the J gene TRBJ1-1; D call uncertain. The CDR3 loop spans 13 amino acids. The V end was cut by 5 bases, the J end by 3 bases, with 10 bases between. The CDR3 DNA sequence: TGTGCCAGCAGTGAGGAGAGGTACACTGAAGCTTTCTTT. The encoded protein is CASSEERYTEAFF.

This clonotype was detected ten times or more. The chain joins TRBV12-3 or TRBV12-4 to TRBJ1-5, with TRBD1 matching over 8 bases. V shed 3 bases and J 5 bases; nucleotides not matched to a gene: 9. The CDR3 sequence is 16 residues long. Written as DNA, the CDR3 is TGTGCCAGCAGTTTCGGACAGGGATTCGCTTATCAGCCCCAGCATTTT. Encoded protein: CASSFGQGFAYQPQHF.

The chain uses TRBV6-5 and TRBJ1-6; the D gene is possibly TRBD1 (5 bases). The length of the CDR3 is 14 residues. The germline V gene encodes CDR1 MNHEY and CDR2 SVGAGI. Trimming took 6 bases from V and 10 from J, leaving 16 bases between them. CDR3 residues: CASSPDSLLSPLHF. CDR3 coding DNA: TGTGCCAGCAGCCCCGACAGTTTACTCTCACCCCTCCACTTT.

In this sample, this clonotype turned up a few times. This chain connects TRBV20-1 to TRBJ2-2; TRBD2 agrees at 12 bases. The CDR3 sequence is 17 residues long. With V trimmed by 3 bases and J by 0 bases, 5 bases remained unmatched. Per germline, CDR1 DFQATT and CDR2 SNEGSKA (reference sequence). The CDR3 DNA reads TGCAGTGCTAGGCGGCTAGCGGGAGGGCCGAACACCGGGGAGCTGTTTTTT. Translated, it gives CSARRLAGGPNTGELFF.

This clonotype was counted a few times. The chain employs TRBV5-1 and TRBJ1-2; no clear D gene. Germline V gene data show CDR1 as SGHRS and CDR2 as YFSETQ. V was trimmed by 0 bases and J by 4 bases, leaving 13 bases between them. This CDR3 contains 15 residues. The CDR3 region has the DNA TGCGCCAGCAGCTTGGAAGAAAGACACCGCTATGGCTACACCTTC. It translates to CASSLEERHRYGYTF.

CDR3 in amino acids: CASSGGTGGSGNEQFF. CDR3 bases: TGTGCCAGCAGTGGTGGGACAGGGGGTTCTGGCAATGAGCAGTTCTTC. The chain employs TRBV12-3 or TRBV12-4 and TRBJ2-1, with TRBD1 identical over 11 bases. The CDR3 is 16 amino acids. Losses at the gene ends were 5 bases for V and 6 bases for J; bases not matched to a gene: 9.